This paragraph covers one T cell receptor (beta chain) sequence. Relative to the germline gene, one junction end is altered; a read error may explain this. TCR beta cDNA was reverse-transcribed from around 0.55 ug of total RNA. The reaction used a constant-region primer and ProtoScript II reverse transcriptase. Employing slightly modified ARM-PCR, three nested multiplex PCR rounds were run, and these gave rise to the TCR beta libraries. The study ran its first two PCR rounds for roughly 10 cycles each, using TRBV1-TRBV30 forward primers and a C-beta reverse primer. MiXCR was run by TCRdb on the multiplex PCR reads, yielding one entry per CDR3 protein. The sample records approximately 45,000 distinct CDR3 sequences, 73% being singletons. These data come from a study of tumor-infiltrating lymphocytes in primary liver carcinoma. There are 12 residues in the CDR3. Scientists recovered RNA and DNA together from approximately 20-30 mg of unsorted bulk tissue.

The chain links TRBV12-3 or TRBV12-4 to TRBJ2-1; D is perhaps TRBD1 (5 bases). Sequenced sample: liver tumor tissue from sampling region 2. The subset is: tumor region T2, inferior pole. This clonotype was sampled from a man in his forties with primary liver carcinoma and hepatitis B virus infection. The CDR3: CASTLGVNKQFF. CDR3 in DNA: TGTGCAAGCACCCTAGGGGTCAATAAGCAGTTCTTC.